This T cell receptor beta chain was profiled in a study of lymphopenia after photon versus proton radiotherapy. Germline lookup yields CDR1 GTSNPN and CDR2 SVGIG (reference sequence). The CDR3 has 14 amino acids. J gave up 13 bases and V 1 base, and 6 bases lay outside the gene matches. Sequencing was performed with immunoSEQ multiplex PCR; in TCRdb, only in-frame clones are kept and a portion is missing. The table lists about 160,000 clones, 70% to 90% of them singletons. The rearrangement joins TRBV30 to TRBJ2-4; 14 bases match TRBD2. The source material was peripheral blood, sampled from a patient treated with photon-based radiotherapy. This receptor was taken from a man aged 50 or older with gastric cancer. For the CDR3, the DNA is TGTGCCTGGAGTGGTGGGAGACTAGCGGGAGGGCAGTACTTC. As protein: CAWSGGRLAGGQYF.